Reported below is one TCR beta chain. Its cognate antigen has yet to be identified. No base quality information exists; no much larger clone differs at one position. This specimen comes from a study of cytomegalovirus exposure and HLA in healthy donors (dated by TCRdb to about 2017). Describing the broader study: An earlier analysis of roughly 500 of the donors reported over 250 Gb of sequence data and 117 million unique TCR beta sequences obtained from about 179 million T cells. An earlier analysis of some 600 of the donors applied high-throughput TCR beta sequencing to assess whether each TCR beta V gene segment acted as functional or pseudogenic. All discovery cohort repertoires had been generated using a single sequencing platform. The later analysis used no new phenotypic data to find candidate immune exposures, relying instead on TCR beta sequences and their occurrence across donors. In a later genetic analysis, genome-wide SNP genotypes for about three fifths of the roughly 670 donors were used, and that subset was treated as a discovery cohort. On average, 235,054 unique TCR beta nucleotide sequences were sequenced per donor among some 420 genotyped donors of the cohort, with roughly 18% of those sequences being non-productive. The study aimed to test whether cataloging public T cell receptors could reveal signatures of past pathogen exposure. The study profiled the T cell repertoires of some 610 subjects by immunosequencing and related them to cytomegalovirus serostatus. An early release that covered 640 HLA-typed donors contained around 300 gigabases of sequencing data and 80 million or so unique TCR sequences. High-throughput TCR immunosequencing, statistical association of individual TCRs with disease status, and machine learning were combined to predict cytomegalovirus infection status. Because of strong linkage in the cohort, 5 or 6 DR-DQ haplotypes were treated as single units for association and clustering. The number of donors typed differed by locus, with 629-630 for A, B, C, DRB1 and DQB1, 522 for DQA1, over 600 for DPA1, and 400 to 490 for DPB1. Donor age, sex, ethnicity and CMV serostatus were compiled alongside the repertoire data. HLA typing covered class I and class II loci at four-digit resolution. Of the approximately 400 genotyped donors, 81% were placed in the genetic ancestry cluster associated with self-reported Caucasian donors. A later analysis re-examined previously published TCR beta repertoires from just over 650 donors and added high-resolution HLA genotyping to investigate patterns of TCR occurrence. A separate validation cohort of 100 to 150 different subjects was used in addition to the approximately 640-subject first cohort. Points the paper makes about the study in general: Across donors, most TCR sequences were observed very rarely, whereas some public TCRs were present in many individuals. Correlated functional status among segregating V segments might reflect linkage disequilibrium, but an unknown experimental factor could not be ruled out. Immune exposure information for the cohort was limited to CMV serostatus. A further reported finding was that TCR beta sequences accurately predicted the HLA-A and HLA-B alleles for most subjects in the first cohort. A later analysis associated 16,951 TCR beta sequences with specific HLA alleles at a false discovery rate of 0.05. In an earlier analysis of 587 of the donors, most TCR beta V segments were observed in productive rearrangements about 90% or about 30% of the time, broadly matching IMGT annotations. Some IMGT-functional V segments, including TRBV6-2 and TRBV6-3, could not be distinguished by the 87-base-pair reads and were therefore excluded. Cytomegalovirus status was reported to be diagnosed by the classifier with high specificity and sensitivity in both the original and validation cohorts. According to a later analysis, TCR association rates differed among HLA loci, with DRB1 alleles showing the most associated TCRs and HLA-C alleles showing the fewest. A later analysis found that HLA-associated TCR beta chains were more clonally expanded and had lower generation probabilities than equally common non-associated chains. V-gene and J-gene trimming of TCR beta chains was associated with a missense DCLRE1C variant in a later genetic analysis, and the association was replicated in an independent cohort. A later genetic analysis reported fewer N-insertions in productive TCRs among donors in an Asian-associated ancestry cluster than the roughly 690-donor mean. A total of roughly 160 TCR beta chains were listed by the study as associated with cytomegalovirus. The presence/absence analyses assumed that sequencing depth was roughly uniform across donors, and that assumption may not be true. When HLA alleles, especially DR and DQ, strongly co-occurred, attributing TCR associations to individual alleles was difficult. According to the authors, the approach could potentially be generalized to other disease states and immunological phenotypes. Most CMV-associated TCR beta chains appeared to be HLA-restricted in a later analysis, and the HLA associations seemed to be driven largely by CMV exposure. Because HLA typing was missing for some donors at each locus, association tests included only the typed subset. In a later analysis, several top co-occurrence clusters were reported to appear linked to parvovirus B19, influenza, CMV and Epstein-Barr virus. Some 15 rarely observed V segments, including chromosome 9 orphons, were excluded from the earlier analysis of a few hundred of the donors because counts were too low. In this cohort, only TCR beta chains were sequenced, and detectable features were limited by the absence of alpha or paired-chain data. A cluster of highly shared sequence variants was judged likely to represent a technical artifact of the sequencing pipeline. In vitro tests confirmed that a few of the cytomegalovirus-associated TCR beta chains recognize cytomegalovirus antigens.

In total, over 600 healthy bone marrow donors made up the cohort. Cohort members were all nominally healthy when sampled, although unrecorded immune exposures were likely present. The donor was CMV seronegative and belonged to the group of 352 seronegative cohort members. Each donor provided a peripheral blood sample, and peripheral blood mononuclear cells were used for TCR beta sequencing. Genomic DNA was extracted from the blood cell samples with the Qiagen DNeasy Blood Extraction Kit. The germline V gene gives CDR1 as SGHDN and CDR2 as FVKESK. Its CDR3 holds 15 amino acids, cysteine through phenylalanine. Just CDR3 DNA is preserved here, 45 bases in frame from base 1. The germline ends are 7 bases apart after V is trimmed by 1 base and J by 0 bases. The receptor library was made with the immunoSEQ multiplex PCR assay. The multiplex PCR relied on a mix of 60 forward primers for TCR Vbeta segments and 13 reverse primers for TCR Jbeta segments. Amplification of the CDR3 region of rearranged TCR beta genes was performed with a multiplex PCR assay on genomic DNA. On the Illumina HiSeq System, the amplified TCR beta libraries were sequenced as 87-base-pair reads. On the authors' methods: A later analysis tallied around 80 million unique TCR beta chains across the 666 repertoires, and around 9.9 million of those chains were shared by two or more donors. A nearest-neighbor algorithm error-corrected the raw reads and collapsed the reads into unique sequences, merging closely related sequences to remove PCR and sequencing errors. To assign V, D and J gene segments, CDR3 sequences were aligned to IMGT reference sequences. For a sequence to be retained, a match of at least six nucleotides to both a V gene segment and a J gene segment was required. A rearrangement counted as productive if the CDR3 had no stop codons and remained in frame with V and J, and every other rearrangement counted as non-productive. Following IMGT convention, CDR3 was defined as the stretch from the second conserved V-encoded cysteine up to the conserved J-encoded phenylalanine. The earlier analysis of about 570 of the donors excluded any sequence lacking an unambiguous match to a single V gene segment. In an earlier analysis of 587 of the donors, a V segment was called functional when productive rearrangements were above 56.7%, and segregating when the standard deviation between donors exceeded 5%. To diagnose cytomegalovirus status from the catalog of TCR beta chain sequences, a statistical classification framework was built. V and J gene assignment, in a later analysis, came from comparing TCR nucleotide sequences with IMGT/GENE-DB human TR gene sequences. In a later analysis, CDR3 sequences and most-parsimonious VDJ recombination scenarios were assigned using the TCRdist pipeline. A later analysis defined each TCR beta chain by its CDR3 amino acid sequence plus V-gene family, and excluded reads lacking a unique V-gene family. In a later analysis, fewer than 600 highly shared, low-generation-probability nucleotide sequences were removed to address suspected cross-contamination and a sequencing artifact. In a later analysis, a clonal expansion index was calculated for each public chain from normalized within-repertoire ranks of inferred template counts. Generation probabilities in a later analysis came from a VDJ recombination model fitted to out-of-frame rearrangements, and those results were checked against IGoR. A later analysis scored TCR-TCR, TCR-HLA and TCR-CMV co-occurrence with hypergeometric tests, applying a repertoire-size bias correction to TCR pairs. A later analysis estimated false discovery rates by permuting HLA or CMV assignments 20 times. In a later analysis, co-occurring TCRs were grouped using DBSCAN, and TCRdist sequence similarity was added for clustering within HLA-allele-positive subsets. For co-occurrence clustering, repertoires with fewer than 30,000 or more than 120,000 public chains were excluded, along with about five repertoires with anomalous nucleotide sharing. Imported from immuneACCESS, the table was reduced by TCRdb to in-frame sequences with V and J called. These copies leave out some clones; in studies compared against another copy, an unresolved V gene accounts for under half, and the cause of the remainder is not known. V, J and clone size derive from that table, while D and trimming were established from the DNA sequence. The sample profile shows over 150,000 clones; roughly nine tenths of them were found once. The ten largest clonotypes hold roughly 0.23% of the sample.

In this chain, TRBV14 is recombined with TRBJ2-1, with the D gene call left open. Input material: PBMCs. This TCR derives from a girl under two years old in good health and CMV-seronegative. Here is the DNA: TGTGCCAGCAGCCAAGGAGTTTTCTCCTACAATGAGCAGTTCTTC. Its product reads: CASSQGVFSYNEQFF.